A selection of T cell receptor beta chains follows, all from one sample in a study of radiotherapy plus CTLA-4 blockade in lung cancer. TCRdb keeps only in-frame clones here, not all; method: immunoSEQ multiplex PCR. Of around 70,000 clones listed, around 87% are singletons. The sample here was peripheral blood, taken from a patient treated with radiotherapy plus ipilimumab. The receptors were gathered from a human donor with non-small cell lung cancer that progressed on radiotherapy plus ipilimumab. Each CDR3 is given with its conserved first and last residue. A D gene is named only where the DNA matches it firmly. The listing skips clone size in some rows; elsewhere it reads once, few, many or a size class.

clone size: once
D gene: .
V gene: TRBV9
J gene: TRBJ1-1
CDR3 protein: CASSPQITGKRTEAFF
CDR3 DNA: TGTGCCAGCAGCCCACAGATTACAGGGAAACGAACTGAAGCTTTCTTT

clone size: .
D gene: .
V gene: TRBV6-1
J gene: TRBJ1-3
CDR3 protein: CASSEIPSGNTIYF
CDR3 DNA: TGTGCCAGCAGTGAGATACCCTCTGGAAACACCATATATTTT

clone size: .
D gene: TRBD1
V gene: TRBV23-1
J gene: TRBJ1-4
CDR3 protein: CASSQIPERGRSEKLFF
CDR3 DNA: TGCGCCAGCAGCCAAATCCCGGAGAGGGGGCGAAGTGAAAAACTGTTTTTT

clone size: .
D gene: .
V gene: TRBV2
J gene: TRBJ2-2
CDR3 protein: CASSVVRAPGELFF
CDR3 DNA: TGTGCCAGCAGTGTCGTCAGGGCCCCCGGGGAGCTGTTTTTT

clone size: .
D gene: TRBD2
V gene: TRBV29-1
J gene: TRBJ2-1
CDR3 protein: CSVSAGTSGGYNEQFF
CDR3 DNA: TGCAGCGTCTCTGCAGGGACTAGCGGGGGATACAATGAGCAGTTCTTC

clone size: .
D gene: .
V gene: TRBV18
J gene: TRBJ1-2
CDR3 protein: CASSPVRGLNYGYTF
CDR3 DNA: TGTGCCAGCTCACCAGTTAGGGGTCTTAACTATGGCTACACCTTC

clone size: .
D gene: .
V gene: TRBV10-3
J gene: TRBJ1-2
CDR3 protein: CAISADSNYGYTF
CDR3 DNA: TGTGCCATCAGTGCTGACAGTAACTATGGCTACACCTTC

clone size: .
D gene: TRBD2
V gene: TRBV6-5
J gene: TRBJ2-3
CDR3 protein: CASSQLAGGTDTQYF
CDR3 DNA: TGTGCCAGCAGCCAACTAGCGGGGGGCACAGATACGCAGTATTTT

clone size: .
D gene: TRBD1
V gene: TRBV19
J gene: TRBJ1-2
CDR3 protein: CASSTTGTGSQGYTF
CDR3 DNA: TGTGCCAGTAGTACGACCGGGACAGGGAGCCAAGGCTACACCTTC

clone size: .
D gene: .
V gene: TRBV13
J gene: TRBJ1-1
CDR3 protein: CASSLQAGLAFF
CDR3 DNA: TGTGCCAGCAGCTTACAAGCAGGGCTGGCTTTCTTT

clone size: .
D gene: .
V gene: TRBV7-9
J gene: TRBJ2-7
CDR3 protein: CASSRGTQTYEQYF
CDR3 DNA: TGTGCCAGCAGCCGGGGGACCCAGACCTACGAGCAGTACTTC

clone size: few
D gene: .
V gene: TRBV30
J gene: TRBJ2-1
CDR3 protein: CAWSVRINYRAYNEQFF
CDR3 DNA: TGTGCCTGGAGTGTCCGAATTAACTATAGGGCTTACAATGAGCAGTTCTTC

clone size: .
D gene: .
V gene: TRBV2
J gene: TRBJ2-5
CDR3 protein: CARPPPGRETQYF
CDR3 DNA: TGTGCCAGACCCCCCCCCGGGAGAGAGACCCAGTACTTC

clone size: .
D gene: .
V gene: TRBV7-6
J gene: TRBJ2-1
CDR3 protein: CASSNGNEQFF
CDR3 DNA: TGTGCCAGCAGCAATGGTAATGAGCAGTTCTTC

clone size: .
D gene: TRBD1
V gene: TRBV19
J gene: TRBJ1-1
CDR3 protein: CASSSPRQGADRVTEAFF
CDR3 DNA: TGTGCCAGTAGTTCCCCCCGACAGGGGGCGGATCGGGTGACTGAAGCTTTCTTT

clone size: .
D gene: TRBD2
V gene: TRBV5-1
J gene: TRBJ2-1
CDR3 protein: CASSLGTSGRAIYNEQFF
CDR3 DNA: TGCGCCAGCAGCCTCGGGACTAGCGGGAGGGCCATATACAATGAGCAGTTCTTC

clone size: .
D gene: .
V gene: TRBV6-5
J gene: TRBJ2-5
CDR3 protein: CASSYPAQETQYF
CDR3 DNA: TGTGCCAGCAGTTATCCGGCACAAGAGACCCAGTACTTC

clone size: .
D gene: TRBD1
V gene: TRBV5-6
J gene: TRBJ1-4
CDR3 protein: CASSLVGQGMLFF
CDR3 DNA: TGTGCCAGCAGCTTGGTGGGACAGGGGATGCTGTTTTTT

clone size: .
D gene: .
V gene: TRBV6-1
J gene: TRBJ2-7
CDR3 protein: CASSVVYEQYF
CDR3 DNA: TGTGCCAGCAGCGTAGTGTACGAGCAGTACTTC

clone size: .
D gene: TRBD2
V gene: TRBV6-5
J gene: TRBJ2-1
CDR3 protein: CASSLTSGERREQFF
CDR3 DNA: TGTGCCAGCAGCCTAACTAGCGGGGAGAGACGGGAGCAGTTCTTC

clone size: .
D gene: .
V gene: TRBV27
J gene: TRBJ2-3
CDR3 protein: CASIQGSTDTQYF
CDR3 DNA: TGTGCCAGTATTCAGGGGAGCACAGATACGCAGTATTTT

clone size: .
D gene: .
V gene: TRBV7-6
J gene: TRBJ1-1
CDR3 protein: CASSLIPPRSNTEAFF
CDR3 DNA: TGTGCCAGCAGCTTAATCCCCCCGAGGTCGAACACTGAAGCTTTCTTT

clone size: .
D gene: TRBD2
V gene: TRBV27
J gene: TRBJ2-7
CDR3 protein: CASSPDTPGTSALEQYF
CDR3 DNA: TGTGCCAGCAGTCCTGACACCCCCGGGACTAGCGCTCTCGAGCAGTACTTC

clone size: .
D gene: TRBD2
V gene: TRBV27
J gene: TRBJ2-1
CDR3 protein: CASSFAASGAPSYNEQFF
CDR3 DNA: TGTGCCAGCAGTTTTGCAGCTAGCGGAGCTCCTTCCTACAATGAGCAGTTCTTC